This T cell receptor beta chain was recorded in a study of blood T cells in healthy people across ages. For the second PCR, which ran for about 7 to 11 cycles, a sample-barcoded 5' primer and a J-beta primer mix were used. Sequencing yielded, for each sample, at least 2.5 million paired-end reads carrying CDR3. TCRdb analysed the 5' RACE reads with MiXCR anew, one entry per CDR3 protein. Here the sample spans about 780,000 distinct CDR3 sequences, 46% being singletons. The CDR3 contains 14 residues. V was pared by 4 bases and J by 6 bases, with 6 bases of the junction left unmatched. Germline V lookup: CDR1 SGHRS, CDR2 YFSETQ. At least 5.5 micrograms of total RNA were extracted per sample.

The chain joins TRBV5-1 to TRBJ2-1; 8 bases line up with TRBD2. Sequencing used blood. This clonotype originated in a man at least 80 years old in good health. CDR3 loop: CASSPVAGINEQFF. The CDR3 DNA reads TGCGCCAGCAGCCCAGTAGCGGGAATCAATGAGCAGTTCTTC.